The clone carrying this TCR beta chain was seen once. Antigen unknown. Sampled while nominally healthy, donors likely had unrecorded immune exposures. This CDR3 comprises 16 residues. Germline CDR1 SGHNT, CDR2 YYREEE (reference sequence). J gave up 4 bases and V 2 bases, and 7 bases lay outside the gene matches. The sample belongs to a study of cytomegalovirus exposure and HLA in healthy donors. Study findings and constraints: Clonal expansion was found to be greater in HLA-associated TCR beta chains than in equally common others in a later analysis. The productive fraction for most TCR beta V segments was about 87% or about 30% in an earlier analysis. The study designated 150 or so TCR beta chains cytomegalovirus-associated.

This PCR relied on a set of 60 Vbeta primers and 13 Jbeta primers. The data were produced by immunoSEQ multiplex PCR, yet TCRdb's version contains in-frame clones alone and is incomplete. The sample records around 150,000 clones, over 75% being singletons. The sample was PBMCs. The V gene is TRBV5-4, the J gene TRBJ2-3; TRBD2 aligns across 10 bases. The clonotype comes from a man in his fifties in good health and CMV-seronegative. CDR3 in DNA: TGTGCCAGCAGCTTACGGCTAGCGGGAGCCGCAGATACGCAGTATTTT. As protein: CASSLRLAGAADTQYF.